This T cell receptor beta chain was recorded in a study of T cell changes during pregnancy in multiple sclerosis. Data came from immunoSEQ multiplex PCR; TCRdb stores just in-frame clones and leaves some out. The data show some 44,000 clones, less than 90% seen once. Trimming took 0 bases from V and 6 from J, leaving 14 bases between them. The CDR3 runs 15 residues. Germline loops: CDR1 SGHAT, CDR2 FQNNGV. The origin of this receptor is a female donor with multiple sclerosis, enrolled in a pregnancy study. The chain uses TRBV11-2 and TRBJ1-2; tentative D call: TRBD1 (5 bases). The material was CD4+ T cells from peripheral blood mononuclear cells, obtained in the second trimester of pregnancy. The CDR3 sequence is CASSLDGAGRDGYTF. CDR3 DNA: TGTGCCAGCAGCTTAGATGGGGCGGGGCGGGATGGCTACACCTTC.